These 12 T cell receptor beta chains came from one sample sequenced in a study of T cells in Graves' hyperthyroidism and ophthalmopathy. Amplification of TCR beta CDR3 regions was performed using RNA transcripts as template. The study used the HTBI primer set for a first-round RT-PCR of the TCR CDR3. TCRdb independently ran MiXCR on the multiplex PCR reads; one entry per CDR3 protein. In the table there are about 840,000 distinct CDR3 sequences, 35% to 45% of which are singletons. Sample: blood. These TCRs come from a man aged 18 to 35 with Graves' hyperthyroidism.

This sequence joins TRBV5-4 and TRBJ1-2, with 10 bases matching TRBD1. The CDR3 runs 13 residues. Trimming at V came to 4 bases and at J to 8 bases, leaving 5 bases not matched to a gene. Germline V CDR1 and CDR2: SGHNT, YYREEE (reference sequence). The CDR3 sequence is CASSRTGGIGYTF. The CDR3 DNA reads as TGTGCCAGCAGCCGGACAGGGGGTATAGGCTACACCTTC.

This clonotype was seen only a few times. This sequence joins TRBV5-1 and TRBJ1-2, with 8 bases aligning to TRBD1. Per the germline V gene, CDR1 is SGHRS and CDR2 is YFSETQ. The ends lost 2 bases at V and 2 bases at J; junction bases unmatched: 8. The CDR3 covers 16 residues. CDR3 region: CASSLYSGQANYGYTF. In DNA form, the CDR3 reads TGCGCCAGCAGCTTATACTCGGGACAGGCAAACTATGGCTACACCTTC.

Notes on this clonotype: A read error may produce the germline difference seen at one junction end. This chain joins TRBV7-9 and TRBJ2-5, with 10 nucleotides matching TRBD1. Per germline, CDR1 SEHNR and CDR2 FQNEAQ (reference sequence). The CDR3 runs 12 residues. The CDR3 here is CASSFPGQGSSF. DNA of the CDR3: TGTGCCAGCAGCTTTCCGGGACAGGGGTCGTCCTTC.

This clonotype was recorded many times. The chain recombines TRBV9 with TRBJ1-6; tentatively, D is TRBD1 (5 bases). Trimming cost V 7 bases and J 10 bases, with 15 bases left between them. The CDR3 loop spans 13 amino acids. In germline, CDR1 is SGDLS, CDR2 YYNGEE. CDR3 sequence reads: CASGASSRSPLHF. CDR3 DNA: TGTGCCAGCGGGGCCTCATCCCGGTCACCCCTCCACTTT.

The chain employs TRBV29-1 and TRBJ2-7, with TRBD1 as a possible D gene (7 bases). Trimming shortened V by 4 bases and J by 3 bases, and 13 bases separated the two germline ends. Germline values: CDR1 SQVTM, CDR2 ANQGSEA. CDR3 length: 13 amino acids. The CDR3 is CSVVRGAYYEQYF. The CDR3, as DNA: TGCAGCGTTGTCAGGGGGGCCTACTACGAGCAGTACTTC.

V is TRBV7-2 and J is TRBJ1-1; no clear D gene. Trimming cost V 5 bases and J 11 bases, with 15 bases left between them. Germline V gene sequence: CDR1 SGHTA, CDR2 FQGNSA. This CDR3 contains 12 residues. CDR3 in DNA: TGTGCCAGCAGCCCCGAAGGGCTGGGGGCTTTCTTT. As protein: CASSPEGLGAFF.

For this clonotype: Germline and junction disagree at one end, which may indicate a read error. The V gene is TRBV6-6, the J gene TRBJ1-6; D gene unclear. This CDR3 comprises 15 residues. Germline CDR1 is MNHNY and CDR2 is SVGAGI (reference sequence). CDR3 residues: CVSSEEGLYNSPLHF. CDR3 bases: TGTGTCAGCAGCGAGGAAGGGCTTTATAATTCACCCCTCCACTTT.

The rearrangement links TRBV19 to TRBJ1-1, with D perhaps TRBD1 (5 bases). V gave up 3 bases and J gave up 11 bases, with 22 bases separating them. Germline lookup yields CDR1 LNHDA and CDR2 SQIVND (reference sequence). The CDR3 covers 15 residues. CDR3: CASSMIGQGSRYAFF. The CDR3 nucleotides read TGTGCCAGTAGTATGATCGGGCAGGGTAGTCGGTATGCTTTCTTT.

This clonotype has a handful of counts. The J gene is TRBJ1-1, the V gene TRBV20-1; weak D call: TRBD1 (6 bases). The CDR3 loop spans 14 amino acids. Per the germline V gene, CDR1 is DFQATT and CDR2 is SNEGSKA (reference sequence). V was cut by 0 bases and J by 3 bases, with 11 bases left in between. This CDR3 reads CSARDPGADTEAFF. The DNA of the CDR3 is TGCAGTGCTAGAGATCCGGGGGCTGACACTGAAGCTTTCTTT.

The chain couples TRBV6-5 to TRBJ2-3; 10 bases align to TRBD2. The ends lost 8 bases at V and 1 base at J; junction bases unmatched: 6. The V gene's germline CDR1 is MNHEY and CDR2 SVGAGI. The CDR3 spans 15 residues. The CDR3 DNA follows: TGTGCCAGCCATCCCGGGACTAGCGGCACAGATACGCAGTATTTT. Encoded protein: CASHPGTSGTDTQYF.

This clonotype appeared a few times. The V call is TRBV7-2, the J call TRBJ1-1; D is ambiguous. Trimming took off 4 bases at V and 4 bases at J, with 10 bases between the two ends. The CDR3 has 13 amino acids. CDR1 and CDR2 from the germline V gene are SGHTA and FQGNSA. The CDR3 nucleotides read TGTGCCAGCAGCTCACCGGTGGGCACTGAAGCTTTCTTT. It translates to CASSSPVGTEAFF. The full variable domain, rest sourced from reference TRBV7-2 and TRBJ1-1, is GAGVSQSPSNKVTEKGKDVELRCDPISGHTALYWYRQSLGQGLEFLIYFQGNSAPDKSGLPSDRFSAERTGGSVSTLTIQRTQQEDSAVYLCASSSPVGTEAFFGQGTRLTVV.

The CDR3 nucleotides read TGTGCCAGCAGCCAATTGGGACAGGGAGGTACTGAAGCTTTCTTT. As protein: CASSQLGQGGTEAFF. The chain couples TRBV12-3 or TRBV12-4 to TRBJ1-1, with TRBD1 matching over 9 bases. The CDR3 spans 15 residues. Losses at the gene ends were 6 bases for V and 5 bases for J; bases not matched to a gene: 10.